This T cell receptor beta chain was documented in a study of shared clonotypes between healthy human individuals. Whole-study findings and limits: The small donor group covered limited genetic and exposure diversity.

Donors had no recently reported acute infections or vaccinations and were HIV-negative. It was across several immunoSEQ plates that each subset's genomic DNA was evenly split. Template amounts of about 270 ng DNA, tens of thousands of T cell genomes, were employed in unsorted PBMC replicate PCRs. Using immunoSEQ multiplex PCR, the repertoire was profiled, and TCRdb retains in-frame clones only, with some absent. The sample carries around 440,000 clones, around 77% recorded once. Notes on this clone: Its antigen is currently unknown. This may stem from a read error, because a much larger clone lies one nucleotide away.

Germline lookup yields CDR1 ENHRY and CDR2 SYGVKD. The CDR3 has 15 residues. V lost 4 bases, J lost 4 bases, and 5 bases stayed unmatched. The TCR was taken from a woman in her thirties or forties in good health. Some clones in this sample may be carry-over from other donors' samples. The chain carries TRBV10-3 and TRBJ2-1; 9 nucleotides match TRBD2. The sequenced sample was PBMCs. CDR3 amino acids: CAISGRLAEYNEQFF. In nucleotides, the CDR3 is TGTGCCATCAGTGGGAGACTAGCGGAGTACAATGAGCAGTTCTTC.